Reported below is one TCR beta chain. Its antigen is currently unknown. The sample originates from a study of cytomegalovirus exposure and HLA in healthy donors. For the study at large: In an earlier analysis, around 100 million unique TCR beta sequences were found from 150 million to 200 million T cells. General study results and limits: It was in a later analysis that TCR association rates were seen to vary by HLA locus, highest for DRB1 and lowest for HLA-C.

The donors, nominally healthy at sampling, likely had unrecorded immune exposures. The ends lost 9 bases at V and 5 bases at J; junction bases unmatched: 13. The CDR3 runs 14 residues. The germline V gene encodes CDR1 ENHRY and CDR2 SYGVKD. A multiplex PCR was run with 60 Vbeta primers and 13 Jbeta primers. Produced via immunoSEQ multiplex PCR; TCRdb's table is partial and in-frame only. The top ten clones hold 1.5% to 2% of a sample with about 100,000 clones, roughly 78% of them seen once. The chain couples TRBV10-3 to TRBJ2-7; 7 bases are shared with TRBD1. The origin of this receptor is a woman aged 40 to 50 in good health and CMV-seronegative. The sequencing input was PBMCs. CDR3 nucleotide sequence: TGTGCCATAAAGAGACAGGGCGTGGTCCACGAGCAGTACTTC. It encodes CAIKRQGVVHEQYF.